The 10 T cell receptor beta chains presented below share a single source sample, sequenced in a study of blood T cell repertoires in COVID-19. Some clones are missing from TCRdb's copy, which holds only in-frame ones; the method was immunoSEQ multiplex PCR. The table lists 70,000 to 85,000 clones, roughly 86% of them singletons. The sample was peripheral blood. The source of these receptors is a woman aged 55-75 years with acute or convalescent COVID-19.

The gene calls are TRBV28 and TRBJ2-1, with D perhaps matching TRBD2 (6 bases). The germline gives CDR1 MDHEN, CDR2 SYDVKM. The V gene lost 5 bases and the J gene lost 5 bases, with 19 bases spanning the gap. The CDR3 runs 16 residues. CDR3 in DNA: TGTGCCAGCAGTCCCCGCTGGGGGGACCAAAACAATGAGCAGTTCTTC. Translating gives CASSPRWGDQNNEQFF. Full variable domain (outside the CDR3, taken from reference TRBV28 and TRBJ2-1): DVKVTQSSRYLVKRTGEKVFLECVQDMDHENMFWYRQDPGLGLRLIYFSYDVKMKEKGDIPEGYSVSREKKERFSLILESASTNQTSMYLCASSPRWGDQNNEQFFGPGTRLTVL.

This clone was seen more than once but under ten times. The V and J genes are TRBV5-1 and TRBJ2-7, with unresolved D. The CDR3 is made up of 12 amino acids. Germline CDR1 reads SGHRS; CDR2 reads YFSETQ. Trimming removed 4 bases at V and 1 base at J, with 6 bases between. The CDR3 coding sequence is TGCGCCAGCAGCCTAGTATCCTACGAGCAGTACTTC. It encodes CASSLVSYEQYF.

This chain links TRBV28 with TRBJ1-4; 9 bases line up with TRBD1. J was trimmed by 2 bases and V by 4 bases; bases with no gene match: 5. This CDR3 comprises 16 residues. The germline CDR1 and CDR2 sequences are MDHEN and SYDVKM. The CDR3 reads CASSSGQGSTNEKLFF. The CDR3 DNA is TGTGCCAGCAGTTCCGGACAGGGGAGTACTAATGAAAAACTGTTTTTT.

The genes are TRBV7-9 and TRBJ2-7; a weak D match, TRBD1 (5 bases). This CDR3 has 14 amino acids. V was cut by 1 base and J by 2 bases, with 9 bases left in between. CDR1 and CDR2 from the germline V gene are SEHNR and FQNEAQ (reference sequence). CDR3 in DNA: TGTGCCAGCAGCTTAGAGGCAGGGCCCTACGAGCAGTACTTC. It translates to CASSLEAGPYEQYF.

The V and J genes are TRBV2 and TRBJ1-6, with a tentative D call TRBD1 (5 bases). CDR1 and CDR2 from the germline V gene are SNHLY and FYNNEI. The CDR3 extends over 16 amino acids. V lost 11 bases and J lost 6, with 23 bases in between. The CDR3: CAGNPEGTLLNSPLHF. Here the CDR3 DNA reads TGTGCCGGAAACCCGGAGGGGACCCTACTTAATTCACCCCTCCACTTT.

This sequence joins TRBV7-6 and TRBJ1-6; D ambiguous. The germline CDR1 and CDR2 sequences are SGHVS and FNYEAQ. The CDR3 runs to 14 residues. V was trimmed by 1 base and J by 6 bases, leaving 7 bases between them. The DNA of the CDR3 is TGTGCCAGCAGCTTAGGCTGGGCTAATTCACCCCTCCACTTT. Translating gives CASSLGWANSPLHF.

The V gene is TRBV28, the J gene TRBJ1-5; 7 nucleotides line up with TRBD1. The CDR3 is 16 amino acids. Germline CDR1 reads MDHEN; CDR2 reads SYDVKM. The trim removed 4 bases at V and 0 bases at J, leaving 6 bases unmatched. The CDR3 DNA sequence: TGTGCCAGCAGTTCGGACAGGCCTTATAGCAATCAGCCCCAGCATTTT. As protein: CASSSDRPYSNQPQHF.

The chain joins TRBV28 to TRBJ1-2, with TRBD1 matching 8 bases. This CDR3 is 15 amino acids long. Germline CDR1 MDHEN, CDR2 SYDVKM. V dropped 6 bases and J dropped 7; count of bases not matched to a gene: 13. Here the CDR3 DNA reads TGTGCCAGCAGAAACGGACAGGGACCTGTTTTTGGCTACACCTTC. Protein product: CASRNGQGPVFGYTF.

The V call is TRBV7-9, the J call TRBJ2-7; D gene unclear. Germline V gene sequence: CDR1 SEHNR, CDR2 FQNEAQ (reference sequence). V gave up 5 bases and J gave up 5 bases, with 16 bases separating them. The CDR3 covers 14 residues. The CDR3 bases are TGTGCCAGCAGCCCCCATCGAGACTTTAACGAGCAGTACTTC. This translates into CASSPHRDFNEQYF.

The chain joins TRBV7-2 to TRBJ2-3, with D unclear. The germline V gene encodes CDR1 SGHTA and CDR2 FQGNSA. This CDR3 is built from 12 residues. V gave up 2 bases and J gave up 4 bases, with 4 bases separating them. CDR3 DNA sequence: TGTGCCAGCAGCTTACGAGCAGATACGCAGTATTTT. It specifies CASSLRADTQYF.